The 23 T cell receptor beta chains below all came from one sample that was sequenced in a study of vaccination and CD4 T cells after COVID-19. Oncomine TCR Beta short-read sequencing was applied to DNA from cultured CD4+ T cells. The source of extracted genomic DNA was cultured CD4+ T cells. TCRdb reprocessed the PCR reads with MiXCR, giving one entry per CDR3 protein. The sample includes under 10,000 distinct CDR3 sequences, roughly 36% of them seen just once. Treatment meaning: roughly 10-day PBMC culture with coronavirus spike peptide pools or control peptides (ViraFEST assay). During the years 2011-2018, before the COVID-19 pandemic, the unexposed donor's CD4+ T cells were collected. These TCRs are of unknown antigen specificity. Sample: CD4+ T cells from blood, cultured in vitro. All receptors come from a human donor in good health.

The rearrangement joins TRBV5-1 to TRBJ1-2; the D gene is possibly TRBD1 (5 bases). The CDR3 runs to 15 residues. Germline V gene data show CDR1 as SGHRS and CDR2 as YFSETQ. Between the trimmed V and J ends, which lost 1 base and 7 bases, there was a span of 17 bases. The CDR3 nucleotides read TGCGCCAGCAGCTTGCAGGAGGGGAGTGTCCGTGGCTACACCTTC. This encodes CASSLQEGSVRGYTF.

V gene TRBV4-3 combines with J gene TRBJ2-7; D call uncertain. V was clipped by 0 bases and J by 4 bases, with 7 bases between them. This CDR3 has 13 amino acids. CDR1 is LGHNA, CDR2 YSLEER, per germline. This CDR3 is CASSQDQGYEQYF. For the CDR3, the DNA is TGCGCCAGCAGCCAAGATCAAGGGTACGAGCAGTACTTC.

The rearrangement uses TRBV5-1 and TRBJ2-7; tentative D call: TRBD1 (5 bases). Germline V gene lookup returns CDR1 SGHRS and CDR2 YFSETQ. This CDR3 region has 15 residues. Trimming shortened V by 5 bases and J by 4 bases, and 19 bases separated the two germline ends. As DNA, the CDR3 is TGCGCCAGCAGTTCGACCCCCACACAGGTATACGAGCAGTACTTC. Protein: CASSSTPTQVYEQYF. Filled out from reference TRBV5-1 and TRBJ2-7, the complete variable domain reads KAGVTQTPRYLIKTRGQQVTLSCSPISGHRSVSWYQQTPGQGLQFLFEYFSETQRNKGNFPGRFSGRQFSNSRSEMNVSTLELGDSALYLCASSSTPTQVYEQYFGPGTRLTVT.

The chain joins TRBV28 to TRBJ1-6, with D maybe TRBD1 (5 bases). Deletions cut 5 bases from V and 10 bases from J, with 21 bases between. This CDR3 contains 16 residues. Germline V lookup: CDR1 MDHEN, CDR2 SYDVKM. The CDR3 nucleotides read TGTGCCAGCAGTAAACCCGGGACGCCCGAAAGATCACCCCTCCACTTT. Its protein product is CASSKPGTPERSPLHF.

This rearrangement joins TRBV20-1 to TRBJ2-7; no firm D call. Germline V gene lookup returns CDR1 DFQATT and CDR2 SNEGSKA (reference sequence). V dropped 0 bases and J dropped 4 bases, with 10 bases sitting between them. The CDR3 length is 13 residues. In DNA form, the CDR3 reads TGCAGTGCTAGAGATGCCAAGAAGTACGAGCAGTACTTC. This encodes CSARDAKKYEQYF.

This chain connects TRBV20-1 to TRBJ2-3; TRBD2 matches 9 bases. Trimming cost V 1 base and J 5 bases; bases outside gene matches: 10. The germline V gene has CDR1 DFQATT and CDR2 SNEGSKA (reference sequence). The CDR3 extends over 16 amino acids. CDR3: CSARGRVREGRDTQYF. CDR3 nucleotide sequence: TGCAGTGCTAGAGGAAGAGTGCGGGAGGGTCGAGATACGCAGTATTTT.

The chain combines TRBV6-5 with TRBJ2-7; weak D call: TRBD2 (5 bases). Germline V gene lookup returns CDR1 MNHEY and CDR2 SVGAGI. The CDR3 is 13 amino acids. The V and J ends lost 2 bases and 3 bases respectively, with 8 bases between them. This chain's CDR3 is CASSYEGIYEQYF. The CDR3 nucleotides are TGTGCCAGCAGTTACGAGGGAATCTACGAGCAGTACTTC.

The sample holds a few counts of this clonotype. V gene TRBV6-1 combines with J gene TRBJ1-1; D gene uncertain. Trimming removed 5 bases from V and 5 bases from J, with 15 bases in between. This CDR3 comprises 14 residues. Germline V CDR1 and CDR2: MNHNS, SASEGT. The CDR3 nucleotides read TGTGCCAGCAGTCTGGAGGGAAAGAGGACTGAAGCTTTCTTT. Its protein product is CASSLEGKRTEAFF.

This clonotype occurred a few times. The chain recombines TRBV11-3 with TRBJ2-2; the match to TRBD2 covers 8 bases. The V and J ends lost 2 bases and 6 bases, in that order; junction bases with no gene match: 5. The CDR3 covers 15 residues. Germline CDR1 is SGHNT and CDR2 is YENEEA. The CDR3 loop reads CASSLSLAGAGELFF. The CDR3 nucleotides are TGTGCCAGCAGCTTATCGCTAGCGGGTGCCGGGGAGCTGTTTTTT.

The J gene is TRBJ1-1, the V gene TRBV9; TRBD1 might be the D (6 bases). Germline V lookup: CDR1 SGDLS, CDR2 YYNGEE. The CDR3 sequence is 15 residues long. Trimming took 0 bases from V and 3 from J, leaving 12 bases between them. Here the CDR3 DNA reads TGTGCCAGCAGCGTAGGGCAGGGGCGGGACACTGAAGCTTTCTTT. This translates into CASSVGQGRDTEAFF.

This clonotype has just a few counts. V usage is TRBV28 and J usage is TRBJ1-1; possible D gene TRBD1, 5 bases. CDR1 and CDR2 from the germline V gene are MDHEN and SYDVKM. The CDR3 length is 11 residues. V lost 10 bases and J lost 4, with 10 bases in between. The CDR3 region is CATQGVTEAFF. The CDR3 DNA reads TGTGCCACCCAGGGAGTCACTGAAGCTTTCTTT.

V and J are TRBV6-5 and TRBJ1-1; D is perhaps TRBD1 (5 bases). Per the germline V gene, CDR1 is MNHEY and CDR2 is SVGAGI. Trimming removed 0 bases from V and 9 bases from J, with 23 bases in between. The CDR3 totals 17 residues. The CDR3 sequence: CASSYSIDRAWGGKAFF. The CDR3 coding sequence is TGTGCCAGCAGTTACTCGATCGACAGAGCTTGGGGAGGTAAAGCTTTCTTT.

This clonotype has only a few counts. The V call is TRBV7-6, the J call TRBJ2-3; TRBD2 matches at 8 bases. Per germline, CDR1 SGHVS and CDR2 FNYEAQ. After removal of 5 bases from V and 4 bases from J, the junction contained 8 bases not matched to a gene. This CDR3 has 15 residues. CDR3 sequence: CASSPLAVKADTQYF. Here the CDR3 DNA reads TGTGCCAGCAGCCCACTAGCGGTAAAGGCAGATACGCAGTATTTT.

This clonotype was counted between two and nine times. V gene TRBV20-1 combines with J gene TRBJ1-2, with 7 bases identical to TRBD1. From germline, CDR1 is DFQATT and CDR2 SNEGSKA (reference sequence). This CDR3 contains 15 residues. V trimming: 6 bases; J trimming: 4 bases; junction bases outside the gene matches: 14. CDR3 protein: CSARGVAGGIYGYTF. The CDR3 DNA sequence: TGCAGTGCCCGGGGGGTGGCAGGGGGGATCTATGGCTACACCTTC.

The chain employs TRBV28 and TRBJ1-5, with TRBD1 matching over 7 bases. Looked up from germline, CDR1 is MDHEN and CDR2 is SYDVKM. This CDR3 comprises 15 residues. The V gene end was trimmed by 2 bases and the J gene end by 3 bases; junction bases not matched to a gene: 4. The CDR3 DNA reads as TGTGCCAGCAGTTTAGCGACAGGGAACAATCAGCCCCAGCATTTT. Its protein is CASSLATGNNQPQHF.

The chain recombines TRBV30 with TRBJ2-6; 8 positions agree with TRBD1. With 2 bases clipped from V and 0 bases from J, the junction kept 9 bases outside the gene matches. CDR1 GTSNPN and CDR2 SVGIG come from the germline V gene (reference sequence). This CDR3 has 18 amino acids. CDR3 protein: CAWSPITGGPSGANVLTF. CDR3 sequence (DNA): TGTGCCTGGAGTCCTATCACAGGGGGTCCCTCTGGGGCCAACGTCCTGACTTTC.

The table lists this clonotype with a few counts. The genes are TRBV24-1 and TRBJ1-2; 7 bases are shared with TRBD1. Per the germline V gene, CDR1 is KGHDR and CDR2 is SFDVKD. Trimming took 3 bases from V and 4 from J; bases not matched to a gene: 4. CDR3 length equals 14 residues. In nucleotides, the CDR3 is TGTGCCACCAGTGATCACCACAGGGGCTATGGCTACACCTTC. Translation: CATSDHHRGYGYTF.

This clonotype was observed a few times. V and J are TRBV19 and TRBJ1-5, with 7 bases fitting TRBD1. V shed 3 bases and J 1 base; nucleotides not matched to a gene: 15. The CDR3 spans 19 residues. Germline V gene sequence: CDR1 LNHDA, CDR2 SQIVND (reference sequence). CDR3 residues: CASSMGLRRRGRSNQPQHF. As DNA, the CDR3 is TGTGCCAGTAGTATGGGTCTGAGGCGGAGGGGGCGAAGCAATCAGCCCCAGCATTTT.

This clonotype has just a few counts. This CDR3 reads CASSKQGAWGYTF. The CDR3 nucleotides read TGTGCCAGCAGTAAACAGGGGGCTTGGGGCTACACCTTC. This chain joins TRBV6-1 and TRBJ1-2, with 9 bases lining up with TRBD1. The CDR3 extends over 13 amino acids. After removal of 5 bases from V and 8 bases from J, the junction contained 6 bases not matched to a gene. From germline, CDR1 is MNHNS and CDR2 SASEGT.

This clonotype has more than one count but fewer than ten. This chain uses TRBV6-1 with TRBJ1-1, with a weak D call TRBD1 (5 bases). CDR3 length: 16 amino acids. Germline lookup yields CDR1 MNHNS and CDR2 SASEGT. Trimming removed 3 bases at V and 4 bases at J, with 18 bases between. The CDR3: CASSDRQGGRVTEAFF. The CDR3 DNA sequence: TGTGCCAGCAGTGACCGTCAAGGAGGCAGGGTCACTGAAGCTTTCTTT.

This clonotype was observed a handful of times. The genes are TRBV7-2 and TRBJ2-5; D is unresolved. Germline loops: CDR1 SGHTA, CDR2 FQGNSA. The CDR3 loop spans 13 amino acids. V was shortened by 5 bases and J by 4 bases, with 11 bases between the two germline ends. The CDR3, as DNA: TGTGCCAGCAGCCCCCCCAAAGGAGAGACCCAGTACTTC. Translated: CASSPPKGETQYF.

The chain carries TRBV29-1 and TRBJ2-2, with TRBD1 identical over 8 bases. This CDR3 spans 14 amino acids. J was trimmed by 7 bases and V by 1 base; bases with no gene match: 5. CDR1 is SQVTM, CDR2 ANQGSEA, per germline. This CDR3 reads CSVEGTGSIGELFF. The CDR3 bases are TGCAGCGTTGAAGGGACAGGGTCCATCGGGGAGCTGTTTTTT.

The chain combines TRBV5-1 with TRBJ1-2, with D possibly being TRBD1 (5 bases). V lost 0 bases and J 4 bases, leaving 13 bases between the germline ends. The CDR3 has 15 amino acids. CDR1 and CDR2 (germline): SGHRS, YFSETQ. The CDR3 region is CASSLGGTSGYGYTF. The CDR3 DNA is TGCGCCAGCAGCTTGGGGGGGACCTCGGGCTATGGCTACACCTTC.